The source of this T cell receptor (beta chain) is a study of cytomegalovirus exposure and HLA in healthy donors. Points from the study as a whole: Rare TCR sequences dominated, though some public TCRs recurred in many donors.

The data were produced by immunoSEQ multiplex PCR, yet TCRdb's version contains in-frame clones alone and is incomplete. This sample has 70,000 or so clones, with about 90% found just once. Per the germline V gene, CDR1 is GTSNPN and CDR2 is SVGIG (reference sequence). The CDR3 spans 14 residues. The V end lost 5 bases, the J end lost 1 base, and 12 bases lay between the germline ends. As for this clone: Its antigen is still unknown.

This clonotype originated in a man in his late teens or twenties in good health and CMV-seronegative. Sequenced: PBMCs. The chain links TRBV30 to TRBJ1-3, with a possible D match to TRBD1 (5 bases). CDR3 residues: CAWGRRGSGNTIYF. The CDR3 nucleotides read TGTGCCTGGGGACGAAGGGGATCTGGAAACACCATATATTTT.